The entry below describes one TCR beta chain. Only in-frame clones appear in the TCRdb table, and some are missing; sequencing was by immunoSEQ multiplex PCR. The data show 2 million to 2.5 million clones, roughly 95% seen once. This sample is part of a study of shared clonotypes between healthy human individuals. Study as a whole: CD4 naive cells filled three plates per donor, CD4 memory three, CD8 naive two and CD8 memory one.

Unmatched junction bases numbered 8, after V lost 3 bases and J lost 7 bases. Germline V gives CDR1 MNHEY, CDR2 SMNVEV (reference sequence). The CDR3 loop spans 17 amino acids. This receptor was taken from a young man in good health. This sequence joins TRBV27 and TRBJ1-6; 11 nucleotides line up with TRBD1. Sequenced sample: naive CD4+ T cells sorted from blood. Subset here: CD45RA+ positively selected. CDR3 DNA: TGTGCCAGCAGTTTTTCTCTCCGGACAGGGGGCAATTCACCCCTCCACTTT. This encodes CASSFSLRTGGNSPLHF.